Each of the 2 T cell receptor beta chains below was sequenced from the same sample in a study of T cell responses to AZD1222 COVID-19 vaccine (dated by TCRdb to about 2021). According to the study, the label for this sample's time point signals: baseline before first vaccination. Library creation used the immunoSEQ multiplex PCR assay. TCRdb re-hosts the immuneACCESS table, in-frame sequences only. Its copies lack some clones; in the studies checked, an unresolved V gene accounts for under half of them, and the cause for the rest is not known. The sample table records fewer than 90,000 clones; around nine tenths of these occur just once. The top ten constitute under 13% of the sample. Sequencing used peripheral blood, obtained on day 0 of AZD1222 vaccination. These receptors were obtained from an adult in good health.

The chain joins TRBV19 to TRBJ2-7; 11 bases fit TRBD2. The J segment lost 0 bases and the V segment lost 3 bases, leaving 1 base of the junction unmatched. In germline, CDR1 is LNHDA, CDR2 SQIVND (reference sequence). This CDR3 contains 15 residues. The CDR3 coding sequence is TGTGCCAGTAGTATGGGACTAGCGGACTCCTACGAGCAGTACTTC. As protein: CASSMGLADSYEQYF.

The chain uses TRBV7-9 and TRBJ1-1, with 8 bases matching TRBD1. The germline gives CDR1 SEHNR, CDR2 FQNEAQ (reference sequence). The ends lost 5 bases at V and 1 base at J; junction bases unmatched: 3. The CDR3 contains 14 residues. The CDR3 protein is CASSLRGPNTEAFF. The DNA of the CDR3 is TGTGCCAGCAGCCTCAGGGGGCCGAACACTGAAGCTTTCTTT.